The text below deals with one T cell receptor (beta chain). Its antigen is still unknown. The input lacks base qualities; no much larger clone sits a single base away. From its cysteine to its phenylalanine, the CDR3 spans 14 amino acids. This entry keeps only the CDR3 DNA: 42 bases, framed from base 1. The germline V gene (reference sequence) yields MNHEY for CDR1 and SMNVEV for CDR2. Compared with germline, V lacks 5 bases and J lacks 6 bases; bases without a gene match: 8. The method was the immunoSEQ multiplex PCR assay. Alongside multiparametric flow cytometry, deep sequencing of rearranged TCR beta loci was used to profile the T cell repertoires. Drawn from immuneACCESS, this table holds only the in-frame rearrangements with V and J called that TCRdb kept. Clones are partly lost; checked studies trace under half to an unresolved V gene and leave the rest unexplained. This sample comprises 30,000 to 45,000 clones, more than 70% of them detected only once. Together, the top ten hold around 2.7% of the sample.

The source of the sample is a study of lymphopenia after photon versus proton radiotherapy (dated by TCRdb to between 2017 and 2020). Regarding the study in general: Photon and proton radiation therapy were compared by the study for their immunological effects in patients with gastrointestinal tumors who developed high-grade lymphopenia. The cohort included around 22 patients with gastrointestinal tumors who developed lymphopenia after receiving either photon or proton therapy. The goal of the study was to describe how the two radiation modalities differ in their effects on the immune system. The paper's findings and limits, for the study overall: Across the cohort, a larger post-nadir drop in TCR diversity was inversely correlated with overall survival time among patients who died. During treatment, patients who received proton therapy stayed relatively stable, whereas patients who received photon therapy lost naive T cells and TCR diversity and gained effector/memory populations. The survival association was examined only in patients who died, and the authors described better survival with proton therapy as a possibility, not as a demonstrated result. Once the lymphocyte count had reached its nadir, the repertoires of photon-treated patients showed oligoclonal expansion, particularly of CD8+ Temra cells, and this expansion drove the decline in diversity.

The starting material was peripheral blood, obtained from a patient treated with photon-based radiotherapy. The source is a man aged 45-65 years with gastric cancer. The chain is assembled from TRBV27 and TRBJ2-5; TRBD2 lines up with 8 middle nucleotides. The CDR3 region has the sequence CASSPGTSQKTQYF. The DNA is as follows: TGTGCCAGCAGTCCGGGGACTAGTCAGAAGACCCAGTACTTC.